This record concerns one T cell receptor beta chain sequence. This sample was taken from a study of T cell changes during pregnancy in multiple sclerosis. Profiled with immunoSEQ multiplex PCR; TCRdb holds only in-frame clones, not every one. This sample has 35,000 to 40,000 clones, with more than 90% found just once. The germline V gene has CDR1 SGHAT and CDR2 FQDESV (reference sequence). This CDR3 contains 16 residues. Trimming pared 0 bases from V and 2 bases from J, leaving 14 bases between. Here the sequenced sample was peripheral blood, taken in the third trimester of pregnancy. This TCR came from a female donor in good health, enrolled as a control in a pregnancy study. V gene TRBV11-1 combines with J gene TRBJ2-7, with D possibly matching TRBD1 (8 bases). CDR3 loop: CASSLARGTGTYEQYF. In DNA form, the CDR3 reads TGTGCCAGCAGCTTAGCGCGGGGGACAGGAACCTACGAGCAGTACTTC.